Here is one T cell receptor beta chain with its context. Germline and junction disagree at one end, which may indicate a read error. This sample is drawn from a study of blood T cell repertoires in COVID-19. At the level of the study: COVID-19 samples collected from the United States, Italy and Spain covered acute and convalescent phases. Sample material is recorded as cDNA or gDNA derived from T cells, B-cell-depleted T cells, or PBMCs.

The CDR3 consists of 12 residues. The germline CDR1 and CDR2 sequences are MDHEN and SYDVKM. In the original analysis: Estimation of nucleated cell counts relied on the amplification of reference gene primers. TCRdb's copy holds only in-frame clones and misses some; the assay was immunoSEQ multiplex PCR. From that table come the V and J calls and clone size; the DNA was used to work out D and trimming. Of about 110,000 clones listed, 88% are singletons. The clonotype originates from a human donor in a cohort sampled during active COVID-19. Sequencing was done on a sample of peripheral blood. The chain employs TRBV28 and TRBJ2-7, with D tentatively TRBD2 (7 bases). CDR3 amino acids: CASSLSSEGGDF. CDR3 DNA sequence: TGTGCCAGCAGTTTATCTTCTGAGGGGGGGGACTTC.